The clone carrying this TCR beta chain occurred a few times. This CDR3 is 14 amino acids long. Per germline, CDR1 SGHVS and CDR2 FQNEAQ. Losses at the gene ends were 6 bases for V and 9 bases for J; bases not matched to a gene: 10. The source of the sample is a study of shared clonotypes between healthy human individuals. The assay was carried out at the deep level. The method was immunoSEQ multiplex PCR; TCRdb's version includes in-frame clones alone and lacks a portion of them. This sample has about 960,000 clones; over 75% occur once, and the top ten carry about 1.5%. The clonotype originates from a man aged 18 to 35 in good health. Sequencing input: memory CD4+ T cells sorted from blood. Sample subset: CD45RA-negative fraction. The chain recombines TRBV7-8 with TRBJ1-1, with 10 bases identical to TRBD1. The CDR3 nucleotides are TGTGCCAGCAGAAAAACGACAGGGGGCGGGAAAGCTTTCTTT. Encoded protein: CASRKTTGGGKAFF. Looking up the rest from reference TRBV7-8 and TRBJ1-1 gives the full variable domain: GAGVSQSPRYKVAKRGQDVALRCDPISGHVSLFWYQQALGQGPEFLTYFQNEAQLDKSGLPSDRFFAERPEGSVSTLKIQRTQQEDSAVYLCASRKTTGGGKAFFGQGTRLTVV.